These T cell receptor beta chains were read from a single sample in a study of beta chain features in type 1 diabetes. This table comes from immunoSEQ multiplex PCR, and its TCRdb copy is limited to in-frame clones, with some not included. The table lists hundreds of thousands of clones, around 12% of them singletons. Sequencing was carried out using naive CD4+ T cells from blood. All receptors come from a man aged 18 to 35 in good health. Both conserved end residues are part of each CDR3. Fields, in order: clone size, D gene, J gene, V gene, CDR3 DNA, CDR3 protein. D genes are given only for firm matches. Rows may omit the clone size; those that give it use once, few, many or a size class.

abundance: NA; d_gene: TRBD2; j_gene: TRBJ2-1; v_gene: TRBV5-1; CDR3nt: TGCGCCAGCAGCACGCGACTAGCGGGGGGATACAATGAGCAGTTCTTC; CDR3aa: CASSTRLAGGYNEQFF
abundance: NA; d_gene: NA; j_gene: TRBJ2-2; v_gene: TRBV5-1; CDR3nt: TGCGCCAGCAGCTTGGGGGGTGACAGTCGGCGGGAGCTGTTTTTT; CDR3aa: CASSLGGDSRRELFF
abundance: NA; d_gene: TRBD1; j_gene: TRBJ1-1; v_gene: TRBV19; CDR3nt: TGTGCGACCGGCCGGGACAGCGGCACTGAAGCTTTCTTT; CDR3aa: CATGRDSGTEAFF
abundance: NA; d_gene: NA; j_gene: TRBJ2-3; v_gene: TRBV18; CDR3nt: TGTGCCAGCTCACCACCGTGGAGCTCGGGTACGCAGTATTTT; CDR3aa: CASSPPWSSGTQYF
abundance: few; d_gene: TRBD2; j_gene: TRBJ2-7; v_gene: TRBV7-9; CDR3nt: TGTGCCAGCAGCTCAAGCGGGGGGGCCTCCGAGCAGTACTTC; CDR3aa: CASSSSGGASEQYF
abundance: few; d_gene: TRBD1; j_gene: TRBJ1-1; v_gene: TRBV5-1; CDR3nt: TGCGCCAGCAGCCTTGGACAGGATTTGACTGAAGCTTTCTTT; CDR3aa: CASSLGQDLTEAFF
abundance: NA; d_gene: NA; j_gene: TRBJ1-4; v_gene: TRBV15; CDR3nt: TGTGCCACCAGTACGGACGGACTGCCTAATGAAAAACTGTTTTTT; CDR3aa: CATSTDGLPNEKLFF
abundance: few; d_gene: TRBD1; j_gene: TRBJ1-1; v_gene: TRBV6-1; CDR3nt: TGTGCCAGCAGTGAACAGGGGACAGGGAGGGCTTTCTTT; CDR3aa: CASSEQGTGRAFF
abundance: few; d_gene: NA; j_gene: TRBJ1-3; v_gene: TRBV18; CDR3nt: TGTGCCAGCTCACCAACGGGGAACTCTGGAAACACCATATATTTT; CDR3aa: CASSPTGNSGNTIYF
abundance: few; d_gene: NA; j_gene: TRBJ2-1; v_gene: TRBV5-4; CDR3nt: TGTGCCAGCAGCTTGGGGCGAGGGTACAATGAGCAGTTCTTC; CDR3aa: CASSLGRGYNEQFF
abundance: few; d_gene: NA; j_gene: TRBJ2-3; v_gene: TRBV5-1; CDR3nt: TGCGCCAGCAGCTTAGGAGTCGGCCGGGGTGGCGCAGATACGCAGTATTTT; CDR3aa: CASSLGVGRGGADTQYF
abundance: NA; d_gene: TRBD1; j_gene: TRBJ2-7; v_gene: TRBV9; CDR3nt: TGTGCCAGCAGCGTGGGCGGACAGGGGCTCTACGAGCAGTACTTC; CDR3aa: CASSVGGQGLYEQYF
abundance: once; d_gene: TRBD2; j_gene: TRBJ2-1; v_gene: TRBV4-3; CDR3nt: TGCGCCAGCAGCCAAGTTGGAGTTCGGCGGGGGGGCCGTGATGAGCAGTTCTTC; CDR3aa: CASSQVGVRRGGRDEQFF
abundance: NA; d_gene: TRBD1; j_gene: TRBJ2-7; v_gene: TRBV7-3; CDR3nt: TGTGCCAGCTCCCCTCAGGGACAGGCCTACGAGCAGTACTTC; CDR3aa: CASSPQGQAYEQYF